The rows below give T cell receptor beta chains drawn from one sample of a study of T cell clonotyping in hematopoietic cell transplantation. Repertoires were generated with immunoSEQ multiplex PCR, while TCRdb's copy carries only in-frame clones and drops some. The sample has tens of thousands of clones; around 84% are singletons. This material consisted of peripheral blood mononuclear cells, taken before stem cell transplant. The receptors shown here come from a man in his sixties with biphenotypic leukemia. Some clones in this sample may be carry-over from other donors' samples. The CDR3 runs from the conserved cysteine through the conserved F or W. A D gene is named only where the DNA matches it firmly. Size values are once, few and many counts, or a class for expanded clones, and some rows have none.

j_gene: TRBJ2-2; abundance: -; d_gene: -; v_gene: TRBV2; CDR3nt: TGTGCCAGCAGTGCAGGCAGGGCGAACACCGGGGAGCTGTTTTTT; CDR3aa: CASSAGRANTGELFF
j_gene: TRBJ1-1; abundance: -; d_gene: TRBD1; v_gene: TRBV9; CDR3nt: TGTGCCAGCAGCTTGGGACAGTCGAGGTCTGAAGCTTTCTTT; CDR3aa: CASSLGQSRSEAFF
j_gene: TRBJ2-7; abundance: -; d_gene: TRBD2; v_gene: TRBV28; CDR3nt: TGTGCCAGCAGTGGGAGAGCGGGAGCAAGCGAGCAGTACTTC; CDR3aa: CASSGRAGASEQYF
j_gene: TRBJ2-7; abundance: -; d_gene: TRBD2; v_gene: TRBV7-9; CDR3nt: TGTGCCAGCGGTAAAGCGGGAGTAACGGACGAGCAGTACTTC; CDR3aa: CASGKAGVTDEQYF
j_gene: TRBJ2-7; abundance: -; d_gene: -; v_gene: TRBV4-1; CDR3nt: TGCGCCAGCAGCCCAGCTGGAGTGGTGAGCTTCCACGAGCAGTACTTC; CDR3aa: CASSPAGVVSFHEQYF
j_gene: TRBJ1-1; abundance: -; d_gene: -; v_gene: TRBV4-1; CDR3nt: TGCGCCAGCAGCCAAGACGGGAGTGAAGCTTTCTTT; CDR3aa: CASSQDGSEAFF
j_gene: TRBJ2-1; abundance: once; d_gene: TRBD2; v_gene: TRBV23-1; CDR3nt: TGCGCCAGCAGTCATCAGCCAAGCGGGAGAAGGTTTGGGAATGAGCAGTTCTTC; CDR3aa: CASSHQPSGRRFGNEQFF
j_gene: TRBJ2-2; abundance: -; d_gene: -; v_gene: TRBV11-3; CDR3nt: TGTGCCAGCAGCTCTCCCATGAACACCGGGGAGCTGTTTTTT; CDR3aa: CASSSPMNTGELFF
j_gene: TRBJ2-3; abundance: -; d_gene: TRBD2; v_gene: TRBV7-3; CDR3nt: TGTGCCAGCAGCTGGACTAGCGGGAGTCCAGATACGCAGTATTTT; CDR3aa: CASSWTSGSPDTQYF
j_gene: TRBJ2-3; abundance: -; d_gene: -; v_gene: TRBV27; CDR3nt: TGTGCCAGCAGCCCTTGGAGCGCGTTCCTTAGCACAGATACGCAGTATTTT; CDR3aa: CASSPWSAFLSTDTQYF
j_gene: TRBJ1-2; abundance: once; d_gene: TRBD1; v_gene: TRBV6-5; CDR3nt: TGTGCCAGCAAAGGACAGGGAGGCTATGGCTACACCTTC; CDR3aa: CASKGQGGYGYTF
j_gene: TRBJ2-7; abundance: few; d_gene: -; v_gene: TRBV2; CDR3nt: TGTGCCAGCAGTCGGGACTACGAGCAGTACTTC; CDR3aa: CASSRDYEQYF
j_gene: TRBJ2-2; abundance: -; d_gene: -; v_gene: TRBV27; CDR3nt: TGTGCCAGCAGCCTTAACAGGGCCGGGGAGCTGTTTTTT; CDR3aa: CASSLNRAGELFF
j_gene: TRBJ2-6; abundance: -; d_gene: -; v_gene: TRBV19; CDR3nt: TGTGCCAGTCGTACCCAGGTGGCTGGGGCCAACGTCCTGACTTTC; CDR3aa: CASRTQVAGANVLTF
j_gene: TRBJ2-1; abundance: -; d_gene: -; v_gene: TRBV6-6; CDR3nt: TGTGCCAGCAGTTACTCGAACGAGCAGTTCTTC; CDR3aa: CASSYSNEQFF
j_gene: TRBJ2-7; abundance: once; d_gene: -; v_gene: TRBV6-1; CDR3nt: TGTGCCAGCAGTAAAGCTTCCTACGAGCAGTACTTC; CDR3aa: CASSKASYEQYF
j_gene: TRBJ1-4; abundance: -; d_gene: -; v_gene: TRBV28; CDR3nt: TGTGCCATCGCGCAGGGATTATATGAAAAACTGTTTTTT; CDR3aa: CAIAQGLYEKLFF
j_gene: TRBJ2-5; abundance: -; d_gene: TRBD1; v_gene: TRBV28; CDR3nt: TGTGCCAGCAGTTTCGGCGCAGGGGGCGGGGAGACCCAGTACTTC; CDR3aa: CASSFGAGGGETQYF
j_gene: TRBJ2-2; abundance: once; d_gene: TRBD2; v_gene: TRBV27; CDR3nt: TGTGCCAGCAGTCAACTAGCGGGAGAGGGCGGGGAGCTGTTTTTT; CDR3aa: CASSQLAGEGGELFF
j_gene: TRBJ2-7; abundance: -; d_gene: -; v_gene: TRBV6-1; CDR3nt: TGTGCCAGCAGCAGGGACACCCTCGAGCAGTACTTC; CDR3aa: CASSRDTLEQYF
j_gene: TRBJ2-1; abundance: -; d_gene: TRBD2; v_gene: TRBV5-1; CDR3nt: TGCGCCAGCAGCGTGACTAGCGGGAGGGCGGGTGAGCAGTTCTTC; CDR3aa: CASSVTSGRAGEQFF
j_gene: TRBJ1-1; abundance: once; d_gene: -; v_gene: TRBV7-2; CDR3nt: TGTGCCAGCAGCTATGTAGGGGCTCCGACTGAAGCTTTCTTT; CDR3aa: CASSYVGAPTEAFF
j_gene: TRBJ2-1; abundance: -; d_gene: -; v_gene: TRBV11-3; CDR3nt: TGTGCCAGCAGCTTAGGTATTAGCGCCTACAATGAGCAGTTCTTC; CDR3aa: CASSLGISAYNEQFF
j_gene: TRBJ1-2; abundance: -; d_gene: -; v_gene: TRBV28; CDR3nt: TGTGCCAGCAGTTTATCAGGGAGCTATGGCTACACCTTC; CDR3aa: CASSLSGSYGYTF
j_gene: TRBJ1-1; abundance: -; d_gene: -; v_gene: TRBV2; CDR3nt: TGTGCCAGCAGTGAAGGGACAGCGAACACTGAAGCTTTCTTT; CDR3aa: CASSEGTANTEAFF
j_gene: TRBJ2-4; abundance: -; d_gene: -; v_gene: TRBV5-1; CDR3nt: TGCGCCAGCGCCTCGGGGCGGGCTACGGGGAACATTCAGTACTTC; CDR3aa: CASASGRATGNIQYF
j_gene: TRBJ1-2; abundance: -; d_gene: -; v_gene: TRBV2; CDR3nt: TGTGCCAGCACCCTCAGGGAGACGGGGAATGGCTACACCTTC; CDR3aa: CASTLRETGNGYTF